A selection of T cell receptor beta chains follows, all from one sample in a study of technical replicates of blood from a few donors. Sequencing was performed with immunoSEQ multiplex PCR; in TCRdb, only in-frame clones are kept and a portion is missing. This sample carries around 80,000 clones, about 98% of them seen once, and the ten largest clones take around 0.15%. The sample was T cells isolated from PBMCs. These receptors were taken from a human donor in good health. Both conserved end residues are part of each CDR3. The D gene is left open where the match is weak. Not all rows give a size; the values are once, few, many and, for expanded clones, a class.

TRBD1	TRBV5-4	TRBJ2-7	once	TGTGCCAGCAGCTTGGACGAGGGGGCCGTGTCCTACGAGCAGTACTTC	CASSLDEGAVSYEQYF
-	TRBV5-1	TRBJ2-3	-	TGCGCCAGCAAATCCAGCGGTAGCACAGATACGCAGTATTTT	CASKSSGSTDTQYF
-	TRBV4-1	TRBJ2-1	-	TGCGCCAGCAGATCTAGCTACAATGAGCAGTTCTTC	CASRSSYNEQFF
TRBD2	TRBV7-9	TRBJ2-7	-	TGTGCCAGTAGCGGGGGGGGAAACTACGAGCAGTACTTC	CASSGGGNYEQYF
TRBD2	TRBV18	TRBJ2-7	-	TGTGCCAGCTCACCAACCGGACTAGCGGGTAGGGATGGGCAGTACTTC	CASSPTGLAGRDGQYF
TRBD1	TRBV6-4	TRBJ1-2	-	TGTGCCAGCAGCCAACAGGGGCCTGACTATGGCTACACCTTC	CASSQQGPDYGYTF
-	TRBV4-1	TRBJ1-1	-	TGCGCCAGCAGTTACATTACAGCAAACACTGAAGCTTTCTTT	CASSYITANTEAFF
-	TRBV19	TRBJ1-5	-	TGTGCCAGTAAGGGTCTTCAGGGGAGCAATCAGCCCCAGCATTTT	CASKGLQGSNQPQHF
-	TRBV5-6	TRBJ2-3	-	TGTGCCAGCAGCTTTGGACGAGGGACAGATACGCAGTATTTT	CASSFGRGTDTQYF
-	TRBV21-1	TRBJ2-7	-	TGTGCCAGCAGCAGAGACCGGGACTATCTTATCTACGAGCAGTACTTC	CASSRDRDYLIYEQYF
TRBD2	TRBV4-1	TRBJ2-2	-	TGCGCCAGCAGCTCGCGGGGGGCGAACACCGGGGAGCTGTTTTTT	CASSSRGANTGELFF
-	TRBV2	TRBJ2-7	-	TGTGCCAGCAGTGAGCAGGGCCCCTACGAGCAGTACTTC	CASSEQGPYEQYF
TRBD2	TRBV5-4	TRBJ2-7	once	TGTGCCAGCAGCTTTGCGGGAGGCCAAGTCTACGAGCAGTACTTC	CASSFAGGQVYEQYF
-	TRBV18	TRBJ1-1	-	TGTGCCAGCTCACCGGAACGCACAGGGTTGGTTGCTTTCTTT	CASSPERTGLVAFF
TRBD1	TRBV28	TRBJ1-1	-	TGTGCCAGCAGTTTAGATAGGGGGCAAGTGCGAGAAGCTTTCTTT	CASSLDRGQVREAFF
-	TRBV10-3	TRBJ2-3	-	TGTGCCATCAGTGACCCTCCCAGGGTCAATACGCAGTATTTT	CAISDPPRVNTQYF
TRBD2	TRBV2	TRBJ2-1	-	TGTGCCAGCAAAGCGGGGGGATTATACAATGAGCAGTTCTTC	CASKAGGLYNEQFF
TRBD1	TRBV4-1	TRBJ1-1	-	TGCGCCAGCAGCCCCATGCGGGACAGGCGGGCCACTGAAGCTTTCTTT	CASSPMRDRRATEAFF
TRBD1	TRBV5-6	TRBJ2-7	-	TGTGCCAGCAGCTCCGCTGCGCAAACGGGACAGGGGCAGGGCGAGCAGTACTTC	CASSSAAQTGQGQGEQYF
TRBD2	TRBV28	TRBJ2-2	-	TGTGCCAGCAGTTTTGTGGGGACTAGCGTCACCGGGGAGCTGTTTTTT	CASSFVGTSVTGELFF
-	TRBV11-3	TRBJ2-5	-	TGTGCCAGCAGCTTAAAGGGGCAAGAGACCCAGTACTTC	CASSLKGQETQYF
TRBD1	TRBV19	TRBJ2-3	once	TGTGCCAGTGGGACAGAGATTATCACAGATACGCAGTATTTT	CASGTEIITDTQYF
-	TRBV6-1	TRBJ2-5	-	TGTGCCAGCAGGACTAGGGCAGAGACCCAGTACTTC	CASRTRAETQYF
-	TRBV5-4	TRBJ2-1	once	TGTGCCAGCAGCTTGAGGACAAGCCATGAGCAGTTCTTC	CASSLRTSHEQFF
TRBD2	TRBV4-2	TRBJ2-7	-	TGTGCCAGCAGCCGCCGGACTAGCAACTTTGACGAGCAGTACTTC	CASSRRTSNFDEQYF
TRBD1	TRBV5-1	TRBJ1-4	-	TGCGCCACCAAAGCCCCGGATACAGGGGGAGAAAAACTGTTTTTT	CATKAPDTGGEKLFF
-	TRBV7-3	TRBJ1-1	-	TGTGCCAGCGGCGAATTGGGACAACCGAACACTGAAGCTTTCTTT	CASGELGQPNTEAFF
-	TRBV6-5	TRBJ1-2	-	TGTGCCAGCAGAACCACAGGGACCTATGGCTACACCTTC	CASRTTGTYGYTF
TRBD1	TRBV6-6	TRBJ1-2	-	TGTGCCAGCAGACAGACGGGGTCAGGGGGCCGGGGGGGCTACACCTTC	CASRQTGSGGRGGYTF
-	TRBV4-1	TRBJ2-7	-	TGCGCCAGCAGCCAAGTAGGGGGTCGAAACGAGCAGTACTTC	CASSQVGGRNEQYF
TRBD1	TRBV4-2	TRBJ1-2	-	TGTGCCAGCAGCCAAGAAGGGACAGCCTCTGGTTATGGCTACACCTTC	CASSQEGTASGYGYTF
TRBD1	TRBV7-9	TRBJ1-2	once	TGTGCCAGCAGCAACCGGGACAGGGACAGGAATGGCTACACCTTC	CASSNRDRDRNGYTF
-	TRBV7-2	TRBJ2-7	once	TGTGCCAGCAGCTTCAGCAGCGCAACCTACGAGCAGTACTTC	CASSFSSATYEQYF
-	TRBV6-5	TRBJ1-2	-	TGTGCCAGCAGTTCGCAGGGCCCCTATGGCTACACCTTC	CASSSQGPYGYTF
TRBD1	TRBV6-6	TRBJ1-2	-	TGTGCCAGCAGTTACTCAGGGGGCGACTATGGCTACACCTTC	CASSYSGGDYGYTF
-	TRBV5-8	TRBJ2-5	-	TGTGCCAGCAGCTTGCCCGGCCAAGAGACCCAGTACTTC	CASSLPGQETQYF
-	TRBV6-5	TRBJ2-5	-	TGTGCCAGCAGTTACTCTGAATCAACGGGAGAGACCCAGTACTTC	CASSYSESTGETQYF
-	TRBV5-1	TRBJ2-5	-	TGCGCCAGCAGCCTCGACCAAGAGACCCAGTACTTC	CASSLDQETQYF
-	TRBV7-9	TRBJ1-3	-	TGTGCCAGCAGCTTATGGAGGGATGCTGGAAACACCATATATTTT	CASSLWRDAGNTIYF
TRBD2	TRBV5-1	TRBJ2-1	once	TGCGCCAGCACCACTAGCGTCTCCTACAATGAGCAGTTCTTC	CASTTSVSYNEQFF
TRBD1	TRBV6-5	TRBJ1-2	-	TGTGCCAGCAGTTACTACAGGGGAATTGGCTACACCTTC	CASSYYRGIGYTF
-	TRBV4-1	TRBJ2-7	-	TGCGCCAGCAGCCAAGATTCCCCACAGGGAGAAAGTAGCGAGCAGTACTTC	CASSQDSPQGESSEQYF
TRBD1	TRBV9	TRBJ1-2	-	TGTGCCAGCAGCGTAGGACAGGGGGATGGCTACACCTTC	CASSVGQGDGYTF
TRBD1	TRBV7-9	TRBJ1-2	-	TGTGCCAGCAGCTTGTGGACAGGGAACTATGGCTACACCTTC	CASSLWTGNYGYTF
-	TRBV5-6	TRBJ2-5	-	TGTGCCAGCAGCTTGGGAGACCAAGAGACCCAGTACTTC	CASSLGDQETQYF
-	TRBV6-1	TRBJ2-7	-	TGTGCCAGCAGCCTACAGGGCGATTTGTACGAGCAGTACTTC	CASSLQGDLYEQYF
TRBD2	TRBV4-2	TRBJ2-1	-	TGTGCCAGCAGCCTAGAAGGCGGGACTAGCGGTTACAATGAGCAGTTCTTC	CASSLEGGTSGYNEQFF
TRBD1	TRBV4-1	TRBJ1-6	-	TGCGCCAGCAGCCAAGATACAGGGGTACGTTCACCCCTCCACTTT	CASSQDTGVRSPLHF
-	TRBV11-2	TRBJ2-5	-	TGTGCCAGCAGAGCTAACTACCAAGAGACCCAGTACTTC	CASRANYQETQYF
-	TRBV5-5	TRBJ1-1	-	TGTGCCAGCAGCCCGCCTCGGGGGGCTGAAGCTTTCTTT	CASSPPRGAEAFF
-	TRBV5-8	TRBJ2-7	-	TGTGCCAGCCGCTACAGCACCTACGAGCAGTACTTC	CASRYSTYEQYF
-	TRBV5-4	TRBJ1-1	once	TGTGCCAGCAGCGGGGTACGGGGTGGGACTGAAGCTTTCTTT	CASSGVRGGTEAFF
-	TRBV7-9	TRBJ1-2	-	TGTGCCAGCAGCTCACCGACAGCTACTTATGGCTACACCTTC	CASSSPTATYGYTF
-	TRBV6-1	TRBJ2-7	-	TGTGCCAGCCCCTCGGGAGACAGGGTTTACGAGCAGTACTTC	CASPSGDRVYEQYF
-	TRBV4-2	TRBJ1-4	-	TGTGCCAGCAGCCAAACCATCCAGGGAAAACTGTTTTTT	CASSQTIQGKLFF
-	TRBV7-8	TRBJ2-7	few	TGTGCCAGCAGCTTAGGTACCCCGGGACTCCTGCCCTACGAGCAGTACTTC	CASSLGTPGLLPYEQYF
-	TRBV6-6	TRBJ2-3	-	TGTGCCAGCCGGCTGGGCGGAGGGCCCATAGATACGCAGTATTTT	CASRLGGGPIDTQYF
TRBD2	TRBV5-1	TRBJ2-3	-	TGCGCCAGCAGCGTGAGGGCGGGAGGAGATACGCAGTATTTT	CASSVRAGGDTQYF
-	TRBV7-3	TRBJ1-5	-	TGTGCCAGCAGCAAACCAGGGAATCAGCCCCAGCATTTT	CASSKPGNQPQHF